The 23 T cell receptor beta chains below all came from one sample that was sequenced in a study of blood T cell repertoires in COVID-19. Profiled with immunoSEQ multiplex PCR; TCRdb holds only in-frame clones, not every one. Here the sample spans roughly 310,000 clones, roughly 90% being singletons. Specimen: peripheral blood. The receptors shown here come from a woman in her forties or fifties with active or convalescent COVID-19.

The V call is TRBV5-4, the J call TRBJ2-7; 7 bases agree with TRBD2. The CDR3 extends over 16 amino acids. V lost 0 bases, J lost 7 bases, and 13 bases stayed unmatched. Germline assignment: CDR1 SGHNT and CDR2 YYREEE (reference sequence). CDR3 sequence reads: CASSLGVGGPKGEQYF. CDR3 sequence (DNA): TGTGCCAGCAGCTTGGGGGTGGGAGGGCCCAAGGGAGAGCAGTACTTC.

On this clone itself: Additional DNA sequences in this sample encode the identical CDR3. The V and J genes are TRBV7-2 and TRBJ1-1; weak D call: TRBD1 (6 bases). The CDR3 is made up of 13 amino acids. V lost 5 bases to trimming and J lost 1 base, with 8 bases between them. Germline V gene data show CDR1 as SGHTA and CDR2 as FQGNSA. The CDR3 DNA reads TGTGCCAGCAGCCTGGACAGGAACACTGAAGCTTTCTTT. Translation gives CASSLDRNTEAFF. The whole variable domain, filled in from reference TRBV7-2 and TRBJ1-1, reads GAGVSQSPSNKVTEKGKDVELRCDPISGHTALYWYRQSLGQGLEFLIYFQGNSAPDKSGLPSDRFSAERTGGSVSTLTIQRTQQEDSAVYLCASSLDRNTEAFFGQGTRLTVV.

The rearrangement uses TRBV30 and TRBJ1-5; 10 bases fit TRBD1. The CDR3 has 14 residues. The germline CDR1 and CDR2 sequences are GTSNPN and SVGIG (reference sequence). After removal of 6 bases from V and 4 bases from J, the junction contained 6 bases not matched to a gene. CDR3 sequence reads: CACLGDRGNQPQHF. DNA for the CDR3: TGTGCCTGCCTGGGGGACAGGGGAAATCAGCCCCAGCATTTT.

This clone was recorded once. This CDR3 reads CASSPQGRNTIYF. CDR3 nucleotides: TGTGCCAGCAGTCCACAGGGTAGAAACACCATATATTTT. This sequence joins TRBV6-5 and TRBJ1-3; possibly TRBD1 for D (6 bases). The CDR3 contains 13 residues. Germline assignment: CDR1 MNHEY and CDR2 SVGAGI. The V end lost 5 bases, the J end lost 5 bases, and 10 bases lay between the germline ends.

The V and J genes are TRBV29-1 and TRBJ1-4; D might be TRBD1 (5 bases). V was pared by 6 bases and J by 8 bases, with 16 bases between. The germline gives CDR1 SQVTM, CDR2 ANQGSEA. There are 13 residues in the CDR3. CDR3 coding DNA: TGCAGCGTCGTTCGTGGGGCCGGGGAAAAACTGTTTTTT. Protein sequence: CSVVRGAGEKLFF.

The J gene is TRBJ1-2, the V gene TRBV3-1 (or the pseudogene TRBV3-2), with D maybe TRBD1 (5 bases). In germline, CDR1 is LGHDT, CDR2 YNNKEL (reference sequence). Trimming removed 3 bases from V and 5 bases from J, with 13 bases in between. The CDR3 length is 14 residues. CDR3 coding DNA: TGTGCCAGCAGCCATAGGGGCACTTTATATGGCTACACCTTC. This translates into CASSHRGTLYGYTF.

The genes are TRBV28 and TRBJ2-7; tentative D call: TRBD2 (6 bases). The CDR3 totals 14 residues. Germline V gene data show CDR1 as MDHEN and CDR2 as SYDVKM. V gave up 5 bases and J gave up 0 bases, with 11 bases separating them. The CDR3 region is CASSGRGSSYEQYF. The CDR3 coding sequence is TGTGCCAGCAGTGGTCGGGGGTCCTCCTACGAGCAGTACTTC.

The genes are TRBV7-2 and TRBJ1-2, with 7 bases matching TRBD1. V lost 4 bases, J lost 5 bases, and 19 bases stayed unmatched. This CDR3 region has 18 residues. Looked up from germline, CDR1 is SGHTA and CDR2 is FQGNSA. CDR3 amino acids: CASSSESLQGRDSYGYTF. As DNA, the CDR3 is TGTGCCAGCAGCTCTGAGTCTCTTCAAGGAAGGGACAGTTATGGCTACACCTTC.

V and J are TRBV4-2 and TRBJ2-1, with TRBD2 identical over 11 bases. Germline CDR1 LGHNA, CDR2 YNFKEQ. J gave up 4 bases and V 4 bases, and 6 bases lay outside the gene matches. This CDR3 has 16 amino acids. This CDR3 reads CASSPGTSGFYNEQFF. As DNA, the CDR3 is TGTGCCAGCAGCCCTGGGACTAGCGGATTTTACAATGAGCAGTTCTTC.

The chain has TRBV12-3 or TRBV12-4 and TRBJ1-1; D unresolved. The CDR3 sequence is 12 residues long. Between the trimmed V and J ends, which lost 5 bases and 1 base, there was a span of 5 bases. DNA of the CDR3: TGTGCCAGCAGTCCCAGGAACACTGAAGCTTTCTTT. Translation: CASSPRNTEAFF.

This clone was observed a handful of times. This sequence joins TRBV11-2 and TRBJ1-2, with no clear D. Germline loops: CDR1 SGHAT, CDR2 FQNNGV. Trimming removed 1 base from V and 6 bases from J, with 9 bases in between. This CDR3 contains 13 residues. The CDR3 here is CASSLVGSDGYTF. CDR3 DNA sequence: TGTGCCAGCAGCTTAGTAGGGAGTGATGGCTACACCTTC.

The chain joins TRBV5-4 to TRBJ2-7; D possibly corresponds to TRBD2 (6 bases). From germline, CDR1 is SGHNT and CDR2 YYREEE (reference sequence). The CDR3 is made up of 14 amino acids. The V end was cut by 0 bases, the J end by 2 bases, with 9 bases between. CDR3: CASSLDRETYEQYF. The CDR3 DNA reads TGTGCCAGCAGCTTGGATCGGGAGACCTACGAGCAGTACTTC.

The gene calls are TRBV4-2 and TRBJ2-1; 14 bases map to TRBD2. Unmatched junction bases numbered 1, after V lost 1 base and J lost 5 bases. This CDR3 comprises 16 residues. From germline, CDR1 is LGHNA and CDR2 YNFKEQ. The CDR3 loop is CASSQGLAGGNNEQFF. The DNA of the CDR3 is TGTGCCAGCAGCCAAGGACTAGCGGGGGGGAACAATGAGCAGTTCTTC.

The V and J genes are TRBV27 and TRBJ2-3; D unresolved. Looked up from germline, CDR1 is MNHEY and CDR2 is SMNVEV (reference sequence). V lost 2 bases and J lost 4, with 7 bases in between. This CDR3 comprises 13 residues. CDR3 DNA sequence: TGTGCCAGCAGTTTAAATGAGGCAGATACGCAGTATTTT. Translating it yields CASSLNEADTQYF.

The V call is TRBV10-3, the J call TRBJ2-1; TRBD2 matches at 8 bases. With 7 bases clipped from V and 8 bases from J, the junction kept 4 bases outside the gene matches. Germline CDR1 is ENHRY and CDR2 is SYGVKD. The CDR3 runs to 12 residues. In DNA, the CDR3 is TGTGCCATCACTGCGGGGGGCTATGAGCAGTTCTTC. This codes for CAITAGGYEQFF.

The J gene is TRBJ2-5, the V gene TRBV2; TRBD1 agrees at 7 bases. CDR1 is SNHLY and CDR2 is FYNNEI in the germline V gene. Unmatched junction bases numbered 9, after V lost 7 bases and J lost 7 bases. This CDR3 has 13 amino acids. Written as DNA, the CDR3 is TGTGCCAGCACTTCGGACAGGATCGGGACCCAGTACTTC. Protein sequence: CASTSDRIGTQYF.

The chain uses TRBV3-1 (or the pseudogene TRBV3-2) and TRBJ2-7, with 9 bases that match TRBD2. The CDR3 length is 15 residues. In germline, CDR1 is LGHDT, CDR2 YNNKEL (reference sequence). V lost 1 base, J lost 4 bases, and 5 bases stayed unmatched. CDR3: CASSQGSGSRYEQYF. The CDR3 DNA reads TGTGCCAGCAGCCAAGGTAGCGGGAGTCGATACGAGCAGTACTTC.

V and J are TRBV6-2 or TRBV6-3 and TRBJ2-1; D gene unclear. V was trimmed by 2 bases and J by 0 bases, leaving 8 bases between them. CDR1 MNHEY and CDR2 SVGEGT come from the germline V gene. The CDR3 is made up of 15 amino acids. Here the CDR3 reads CASSYRKPSYNEQFF. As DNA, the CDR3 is TGTGCCAGCAGTTACCGTAAGCCCTCCTACAATGAGCAGTTCTTC.

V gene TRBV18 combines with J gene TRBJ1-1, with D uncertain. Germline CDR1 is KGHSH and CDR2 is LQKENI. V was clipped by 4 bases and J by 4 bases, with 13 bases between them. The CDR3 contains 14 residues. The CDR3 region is CASSRPPWSTEAFF. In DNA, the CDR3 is TGTGCCAGCTCACGACCCCCATGGAGCACTGAAGCTTTCTTT.

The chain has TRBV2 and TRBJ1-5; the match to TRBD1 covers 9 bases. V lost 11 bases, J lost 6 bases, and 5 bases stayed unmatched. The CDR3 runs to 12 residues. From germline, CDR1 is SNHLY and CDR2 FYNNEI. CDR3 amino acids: CASGTGIQPQHF. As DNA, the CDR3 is TGTGCCTCCGGGACAGGGATTCAGCCCCAGCATTTT.

This CDR3 is CATRSGDTEAFF. CDR3 DNA: TGTGCCACCCGATCCGGGGACACTGAAGCTTTCTTT. The chain employs TRBV24-1 and TRBJ1-1; unclear D gene. From germline, CDR1 is KGHDR and CDR2 SFDVKD. Trimming took 9 bases from V and 3 from J, leaving 10 bases between them. This CDR3 region has 12 residues.

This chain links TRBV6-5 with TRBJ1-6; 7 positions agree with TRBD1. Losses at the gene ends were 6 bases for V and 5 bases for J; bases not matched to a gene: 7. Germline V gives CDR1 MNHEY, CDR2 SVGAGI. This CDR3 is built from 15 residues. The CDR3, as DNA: TGTGCCAGCAGCGCTAAGGGACAGAATAATTCACCCCTCCACTTT. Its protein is CASSAKGQNNSPLHF.

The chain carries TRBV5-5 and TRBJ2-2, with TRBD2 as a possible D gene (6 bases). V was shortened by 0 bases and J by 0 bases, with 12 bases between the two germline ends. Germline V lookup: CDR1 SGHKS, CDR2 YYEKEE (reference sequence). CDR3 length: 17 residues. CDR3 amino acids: CASSLAPGTPNTGELFF. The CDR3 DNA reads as TGTGCCAGCAGCTTGGCCCCCGGGACTCCGAACACCGGGGAGCTGTTTTTT.